This TCR beta chain was captured by sequencing in a study of blood T cell repertoires in COVID-19. The CDR3 contains 11 residues. V was trimmed by 4 bases and J by 2 bases, leaving 5 bases between them. Germline-derived CDR1 and CDR2 are SQVTM and ANQGSEA. Generated by immunoSEQ multiplex PCR, the TCRdb table keeps only in-frame clones and is missing some. The sample includes roughly 90,000 clones, 85% seen only once; the top ten take 38%. This receptor was obtained from a man older than 75 with acute or convalescent COVID-19. Sequencing input: peripheral blood. The chain recombines TRBV29-1 with TRBJ2-5; D gene ambiguous. The CDR3 nucleotides are TGCAGCGTTGCGCGGCAAGAGACCCAGTACTTC. Residues: CSVARQETQYF.